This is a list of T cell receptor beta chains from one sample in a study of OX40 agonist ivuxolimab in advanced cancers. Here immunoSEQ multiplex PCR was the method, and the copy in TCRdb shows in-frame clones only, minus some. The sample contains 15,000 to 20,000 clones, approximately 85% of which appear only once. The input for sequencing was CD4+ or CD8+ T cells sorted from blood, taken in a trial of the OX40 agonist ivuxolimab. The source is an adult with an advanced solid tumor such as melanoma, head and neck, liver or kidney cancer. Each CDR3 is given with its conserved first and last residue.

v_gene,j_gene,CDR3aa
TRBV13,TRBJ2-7,CASSFPAGTTYEQYF
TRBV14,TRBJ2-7,CASNEGITYEQYF
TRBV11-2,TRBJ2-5,CASSLAWQGRQETQYF
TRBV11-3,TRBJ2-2,CASSLEFTGELFF
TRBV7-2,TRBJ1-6,CASSPEPGPNWDSPLHF
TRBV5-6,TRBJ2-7,CASSLGASDLYEQYF
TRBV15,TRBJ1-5,CATSGDRGSNQPQHF
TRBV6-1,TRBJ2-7,CASSAGFNRASSYEQYF
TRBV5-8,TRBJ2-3,CASSLGFSGTDTQYF
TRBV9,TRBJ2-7,CASSLTSGASYEQYF
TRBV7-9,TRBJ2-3,CASSPPYYTDTQYF
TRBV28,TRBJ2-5,CASSLSEEQETQYF
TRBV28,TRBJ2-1,CASSFSNPYNEQFF
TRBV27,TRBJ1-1,CASSFGNGAEAFF
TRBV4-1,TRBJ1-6,CASSQESQGRSPLHF
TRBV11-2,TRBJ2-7,CASSLVAIYEQYF
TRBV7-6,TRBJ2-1,CASSLTLIAGDDEQFF
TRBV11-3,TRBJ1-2,CASSLLRDGRNYGYTF
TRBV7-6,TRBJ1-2,CASSLAPGQGAPNYGYTF
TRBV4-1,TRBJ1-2,CASNGGSAGYTF
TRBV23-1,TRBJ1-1,CASSQPHRPGFAEAFF
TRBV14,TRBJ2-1,CASSQYTSLNEQFF
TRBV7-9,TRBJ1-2,CASSLGRQGLYGYTF
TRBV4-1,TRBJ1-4,CASSSITGADEKLFF
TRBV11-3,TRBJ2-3,CASSLDIAGWTPDTQYF
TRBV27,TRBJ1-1,CASMGQGNTEAFF
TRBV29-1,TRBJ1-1,CSVFTGPEAFF
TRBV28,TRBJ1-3,CASSSRGTVQAIYF
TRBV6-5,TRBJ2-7,CASSRANSGSYEQYF
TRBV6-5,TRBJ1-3,CASSRDRSSGNTIYF
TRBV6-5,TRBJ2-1,CASSYSRGNEQFF
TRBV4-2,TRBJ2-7,CASSQGTGDYEQYF
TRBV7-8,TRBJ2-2,CASSLMVLAGETGELFF
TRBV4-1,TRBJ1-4,CASSQEGLWDEKLFF
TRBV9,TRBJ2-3,CASSVDLSLRRTDTQYF
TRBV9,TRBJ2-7,CASSLSGLYYEQYF
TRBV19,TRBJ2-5,CASSITGGEARTQYF
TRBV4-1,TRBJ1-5,CASSQGGQPQHF
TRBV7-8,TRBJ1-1,CASTESRVSTEAFF
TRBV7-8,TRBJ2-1,CASSPRGGGHNEQFF